This is a list of T cell receptor beta chains from one sample in a study of response to subunit inactivated influenza vaccine. TCRdb redid the calling of the RT-PCR reads with MiXCR, one entry per CDR3 protein. The repertoire includes a few hundred thousand distinct CDR3 sequences, roughly 11% of them detected once, and 10% to 15% sits in the top ten. The sample was PBMCs from blood, taken roughly 46 days after vaccination. These TCRs come from a man in his fifties who received an inactivated influenza vaccine. The CDR3 runs from the conserved cysteine through the conserved F or W. The order of the fields is CDR3 DNA, CDR3 protein, clone size, V gene, J gene, D gene. D genes are given only for firm matches. Size is omitted from some rows. Given values are once, few, many or a class for expanded clones.

cdr3_nt: TGCGCCAGCAGCCAAGATAGGGCTGTCCTGACCCAGTACTTC
cdr3_aa: CASSQDRAVLTQYF
clone_size: -
v_call: TRBV4-3
j_call: TRBJ2-5
d_call: -

cdr3_nt: TGCAGTGCTTCTAAACCGGGACAGGTAAAGACCGAAGCTTTCTTT
cdr3_aa: CSASKPGQVKTEAFF
clone_size: -
v_call: TRBV20-1
j_call: TRBJ1-1
d_call: TRBD1

cdr3_nt: TGCAGCGTGGGGGGGACTAATGAAAAACTGTTTTTT
cdr3_aa: CSVGGTNEKLFF
clone_size: -
v_call: TRBV29-1
j_call: TRBJ1-4
d_call: -

cdr3_nt: TGTGCCAGCAGCCATCTTAGCGGGAGTAGGAATGAGCAGTTCTTC
cdr3_aa: CASSHLSGSRNEQFF
clone_size: many
v_call: TRBV4-2
j_call: TRBJ2-1
d_call: TRBD2

cdr3_nt: TGTGCCAGCAGTGGGGAACTAGCGGCCCAAGAGACCCAGTACTTC
cdr3_aa: CASSGELAAQETQYF
clone_size: -
v_call: TRBV2
j_call: TRBJ2-5
d_call: TRBD2

cdr3_nt: TGTGCCAGCAGTTTTGCTGGGCCGTCATCTGGGGCCAACGTCCTGACTTTC
cdr3_aa: CASSFAGPSSGANVLTF
clone_size: -
v_call: TRBV12-3/TRBV12-4
j_call: TRBJ2-6
d_call: -

cdr3_nt: TGTGCCAGCAGCCCCTCCGGGACAGGGGAGTATAATACGCAGTATTTT
cdr3_aa: CASSPSGTGEYNTQYF
clone_size: many
v_call: TRBV7-2
j_call: TRBJ2-3
d_call: TRBD1

cdr3_nt: TGTGCCAGCTCACCACATTCCACAGATACGCAGTATTTT
cdr3_aa: CASSPHSTDTQYF
clone_size: many
v_call: TRBV18
j_call: TRBJ2-3
d_call: -

cdr3_nt: TGTGCCAGCAGCTCTACATTAGCCGGGGAGCTGTTTTTT
cdr3_aa: CASSSTLAGELFF
clone_size: few
v_call: TRBV11-1
j_call: TRBJ2-2
d_call: -

cdr3_nt: TGCAGTGCTAGAGGTGACAGGGGCAACATTCAGTACTTC
cdr3_aa: CSARGDRGNIQYF
clone_size: few
v_call: TRBV20-1
j_call: TRBJ2-4
d_call: TRBD1

cdr3_nt: TGCAGTGCAAGGACCGGGACTAGCGTTAGCTCCTACAATGAGCAGTTCTTC
cdr3_aa: CSARTGTSVSSYNEQFF
clone_size: few
v_call: TRBV20-1
j_call: TRBJ2-1
d_call: TRBD2

cdr3_nt: TGCAGTGCCAAGACTAGCCGCACAGATACGCAGTATTTT
cdr3_aa: CSAKTSRTDTQYF
clone_size: many
v_call: TRBV20-1
j_call: TRBJ2-3
d_call: TRBD2

cdr3_nt: TGCGCCAGCAGCTTGGCGGGACTCTTTGAGGAGACCCAGTACTTC
cdr3_aa: CASSLAGLFEETQYF
clone_size: few
v_call: TRBV5-1
j_call: TRBJ2-5
d_call: -

cdr3_nt: TGCGCCAGCAGCTTGGACAGCTTACAGTCTGGGGCCAACGTCCTGACTTTC
cdr3_aa: CASSLDSLQSGANVLTF
clone_size: few
v_call: TRBV5-1
j_call: TRBJ2-6
d_call: -

cdr3_nt: TGCGCCAGCAGCTTGGCCAGCTTGAACACTGAAGCTTTCTTT
cdr3_aa: CASSLASLNTEAFF
clone_size: many
v_call: TRBV5-1
j_call: TRBJ1-1
d_call: -

cdr3_nt: TGTGCCAGCAGCTTAACCCGGACTACCCTAAAAAACATTCAGTACTTC
cdr3_aa: CASSLTRTTLKNIQYF
clone_size: few
v_call: TRBV7-2
j_call: TRBJ2-4
d_call: -

cdr3_nt: TGCAGTGCTAACCCTTATACCAAGAGCTCCTACAATGAGCAGTTCTTC
cdr3_aa: CSANPYTKSSYNEQFF
clone_size: -
v_call: TRBV20-1
j_call: TRBJ2-1
d_call: -

cdr3_nt: TGTGCCAGCAGCCCCCGGGATGAGTACGAGCAGTACTTC
cdr3_aa: CASSPRDEYEQYF
clone_size: few
v_call: TRBV9
j_call: TRBJ2-7
d_call: -

cdr3_nt: TGTGCCAGCAGCCTTAATTTGGTGGGCACAGATACGCAGTATTTT
cdr3_aa: CASSLNLVGTDTQYF
clone_size: few
v_call: TRBV7-3
j_call: TRBJ2-3
d_call: -

cdr3_nt: TGCGCCAGCAGCTTGTTGCGGAACGAGCAGTACTTC
cdr3_aa: CASSLLRNEQYF
clone_size: -
v_call: TRBV5-1
j_call: TRBJ2-7
d_call: -

cdr3_nt: TGCAGCGTTGGATTTATGGCAGGGGCTGGAAACACCATATATTTT
cdr3_aa: CSVGFMAGAGNTIYF
clone_size: many
v_call: TRBV29-1
j_call: TRBJ1-3
d_call: -

cdr3_nt: TGCGCCAGCAGCCAAGCGGATTTGAACACTGAAGCTTTCTTT
cdr3_aa: CASSQADLNTEAFF
clone_size: few
v_call: TRBV4-3
j_call: TRBJ1-1
d_call: -

cdr3_nt: TGTGCCACCAGTGATTTGGCTAGCGGGAGGTTTGAGCAGTTCTTC
cdr3_aa: CATSDLASGRFEQFF
clone_size: -
v_call: TRBV24-1
j_call: TRBJ2-1
d_call: TRBD2

cdr3_nt: TGCAGTCAAGGGTGGGGCACAGATACGCAGTATTTT
cdr3_aa: CSQGWGTDTQYF
clone_size: -
v_call: TRBV20-1
j_call: TRBJ2-3
d_call: -

cdr3_nt: TGTGCCAGCAACACCCAGCGGGGGCCGGATCCCACAGATACGCAGTATTTT
cdr3_aa: CASNTQRGPDPTDTQYF
clone_size: few
v_call: TRBV5-6
j_call: TRBJ2-3
d_call: TRBD2

cdr3_nt: TGTGCCAGCAGCCACAACAGGGGTTCCTACAATGAGCAGTTCTTC
cdr3_aa: CASSHNRGSYNEQFF
clone_size: few
v_call: TRBV4-2
j_call: TRBJ2-1
d_call: TRBD1

cdr3_nt: TGTGCCAGCTCACCCATAAACAGGGCCGAGCAGTACTTC
cdr3_aa: CASSPINRAEQYF
clone_size: -
v_call: TRBV18
j_call: TRBJ2-7
d_call: -

cdr3_nt: TGTGCCAGCAGTCCAGCTCCGGGGGGCCTCTATGGCTACACCTTC
cdr3_aa: CASSPAPGGLYGYTF
clone_size: -
v_call: TRBV12-3/TRBV12-4
j_call: TRBJ1-2
d_call: -

cdr3_nt: TGTGCCAGCAGTTTAGATTCAGGGGGCATCAATGGCTACACCTTC
cdr3_aa: CASSLDSGGINGYTF
clone_size: many
v_call: TRBV28
j_call: TRBJ1-2
d_call: TRBD1

cdr3_nt: TGTGCCAGCAGCTTGGGCAATTTTTCACCCCTCCACTTT
cdr3_aa: CASSLGNFSPLHF
clone_size: -
v_call: TRBV5-6
j_call: TRBJ1-6
d_call: -

cdr3_nt: TGTGCCAGCAGCGTAGTCGGTAGCGGGGGTTACAATGAGCAGTTCTTC
cdr3_aa: CASSVVGSGGYNEQFF
clone_size: -
v_call: TRBV9
j_call: TRBJ2-1
d_call: TRBD2

cdr3_nt: TGTGCCAGCAGCCGACTAGCGGGGATCCAAGAGACCCAGTACTTC
cdr3_aa: CASSRLAGIQETQYF
clone_size: few
v_call: TRBV6-1
j_call: TRBJ2-5
d_call: TRBD2

cdr3_nt: TGTGCCAGCTCACCACAACAGGGCTCCGGCTACGAGCAGTACTTC
cdr3_aa: CASSPQQGSGYEQYF
clone_size: -
v_call: TRBV18
j_call: TRBJ2-7
d_call: -

cdr3_nt: TGTGCCAGCAGTTACTCCGGACAGGGTCCAGATACGCAGTATTTT
cdr3_aa: CASSYSGQGPDTQYF
clone_size: few
v_call: TRBV6-5
j_call: TRBJ2-3
d_call: TRBD1

cdr3_nt: TGTGCCAGCAGCTTAGGGGGACTAGCGGGGGGACAAGAGACCCAGTACTTC
cdr3_aa: CASSLGGLAGGQETQYF
clone_size: many
v_call: TRBV7-2
j_call: TRBJ2-5
d_call: TRBD2

cdr3_nt: TGCAGTGCTAGATATAGGACAGGGTCCTACGAGCAGTACTTC
cdr3_aa: CSARYRTGSYEQYF
clone_size: many
v_call: TRBV20-1
j_call: TRBJ2-7
d_call: TRBD1

cdr3_nt: TGTGCCAGCAGCCTTTACGGGGGGCTGACAGATACGCAGTATTTT
cdr3_aa: CASSLYGGLTDTQYF
clone_size: -
v_call: TRBV3-1
j_call: TRBJ2-3
d_call: -

cdr3_nt: TGTGCCAGCAGTCCCTCAGCGGGGGGGTCGTATACGCAGTATTTT
cdr3_aa: CASSPSAGGSYTQYF
clone_size: few
v_call: TRBV28
j_call: TRBJ2-3
d_call: TRBD2

cdr3_nt: TGTGCCAGCAGGGGGACAGGGGGGGCGAATACGCAGTATTTT
cdr3_aa: CASRGTGGANTQYF
clone_size: few
v_call: TRBV5-5
j_call: TRBJ2-3
d_call: TRBD1

cdr3_nt: TGTGCCATCAGTGAGGGGCACAGGGGGCTATCGGGAAACACCATATATTTT
cdr3_aa: CAISEGHRGLSGNTIYF
clone_size: many
v_call: TRBV10-3
j_call: TRBJ1-3
d_call: TRBD1

cdr3_nt: TGTGCCAGCAGTCCGCTCGCTGCACTCTCATGGGCCTACGAGCAGTACTTC
cdr3_aa: CASSPLAALSWAYEQYF
clone_size: many
v_call: TRBV12-3/TRBV12-4
j_call: TRBJ2-7
d_call: -

cdr3_nt: TGTGCCAGCAGCTTAGGGCATCTCCTTGTAGGGGCCGGGGAGACCCAGTACTTC
cdr3_aa: CASSLGHLLVGAGETQYF
clone_size: many
v_call: TRBV5-6
j_call: TRBJ2-5
d_call: -

cdr3_nt: TGTGCCAGCAACCTGGGACTCAAGAAACAAGAGACCCAGTACTTC
cdr3_aa: CASNLGLKKQETQYF
clone_size: few
v_call: TRBV11-1
j_call: TRBJ2-5
d_call: -